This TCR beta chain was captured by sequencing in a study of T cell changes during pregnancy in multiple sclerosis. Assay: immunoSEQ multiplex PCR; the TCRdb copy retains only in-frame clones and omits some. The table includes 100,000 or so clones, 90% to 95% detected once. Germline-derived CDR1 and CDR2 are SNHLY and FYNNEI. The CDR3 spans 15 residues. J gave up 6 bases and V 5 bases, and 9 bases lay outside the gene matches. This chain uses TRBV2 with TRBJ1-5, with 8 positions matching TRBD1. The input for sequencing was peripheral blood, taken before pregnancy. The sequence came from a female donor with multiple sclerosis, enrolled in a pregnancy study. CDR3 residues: CASSTQGAKAQPQHF. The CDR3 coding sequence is TGTGCCAGCAGTACCCAGGGGGCTAAGGCTCAGCCCCAGCATTTT.